This TCR beta chain originates from a study of persistence of HIV-infected CD4 T cells. Across the whole study: Donors were ART-treated; their CMV- and Gag-responding CD4+ T cells were isolated.

Lysates of CMV-infected fibroblasts at around 9.8 ug/mL stimulated these cells. CD40L/CD69 double-negative CD45RO-high memory CD4+ T cells were collected. The study's findings and limits: Degenerate expanded CDR3beta sequences were enriched among CMV- and Gag-responding cells.

Trimming left V 6 bases short and J 12 bases short, with 18 bases between. Germline V gene sequence: CDR1 MNHEY, CDR2 SVGAGI. This CDR3 region has 13 residues. In regard to this clone: As yet, its antigen is unknown.

Sequencing used immunoSEQ version 4 in survey mode. Genomic DNA was diluted to around 10 ng/uL, up to roughly 1 ug per sample. Method: immunoSEQ multiplex PCR; TCRdb's copy keeps in-frame clones and lacks some. The table has 50,000 or so clones, under 85% seen once. The V gene is TRBV6-5, the J gene TRBJ2-1; tentative D call: TRBD2 (6 bases). This sample comprised CD4+ T cells sorted from PBMCs after approximately 18-hour stimulation, obtained from a patient who received antiretroviral therapy. This TCR derives from an adult man with HIV who was CMV-seropositive. The CDR3 is CASRPEPGLAQFF. The CDR3 DNA sequence: TGTGCCAGCAGACCAGAACCGGGACTCGCGCAGTTCTTC.